In this sample, the clone carrying this T cell receptor beta chain turned up a few times. What it binds is unknown. CD4+ T cells that had been cultured provided DNA sequenced with the Oncomine TCR Beta short-read assay. TCRdb recomputed calls from the PCR reads with MiXCR, one row per CDR3 protein. This sample carries about 12,000 distinct CDR3 sequences, roughly 45% of them seen once, and the ten largest clones take less than 7.5%. Treatment meaning: approximately nine-day PBMC culture with coronavirus spike peptide pools or control peptides (ViraFEST assay). ViraFEST grew antigen-specific T cells using peptide pools, then sequenced TCRs. Dates of PCR positivity, March to December 2020, preceded the US Alpha, Beta and Delta variants. This CDR3 is built from 12 residues. Trimming stripped 7 bases from V and 1 base from J, with 7 bases between. Looked up from germline, CDR1 is LNHDA and CDR2 is SQIVND (reference sequence).

The source of the sample is a study of vaccination and CD4 T cells after COVID-19. In the study overall: Median time from COVID diagnosis to post-COVID sampling was 100 to 130 days (35 to 161). The authors gave control cultures a CEFX pool, an HIV-1 Nef pool, or no peptide.

Sequencing was performed on CD4+ T cells from blood, cultured in vitro. The chain uses TRBV19 and TRBJ1-1; D is perhaps TRBD1 (5 bases). The sequence was collected from a human donor who had recovered from COVID-19. CDR3 amino acids: CASIGGNTEAFF. CDR3 DNA: TGTGCCAGTATCGGGGGGAACACTGAAGCTTTCTTT.